What follows describes a single T cell receptor (beta chain). What this receptor recognizes is not known. Base qualities were left out, and no much larger clone turns up one base away. Every donor was a healthy Caucasian. The twin cohort consisted of three pairs of female monozygotic twins, all aged roughly 18 to 29 years. Positive isolation kits from Invitrogen were used to isolate CD4+ and CD8+ T cell populations. The data were taken from a study of identical twins (dated by TCRdb to the mid-2010s). Describing the broader study: TCR alpha and beta repertoires from monozygotic twins, unrelated adults of various ages and cord blood were deep-sequenced to test whether fetal clonotypes persist. To rule out contamination, the twin experiments were replicated at different times with different library preparation protocols.

Study-wide findings and limitations: In monozygotic twins, recombination models systematically underestimated out-of-frame TCR alpha sharing, but the models matched the sharing seen between unrelated individuals. Compared with coincidental sharing between unrelated individuals, out-of-frame TCR alpha sequences shared between twins had an excess of sequences with low generation probability. Zero-insertion analyses could be partly confounded by invariant T cells such as MAIT and iNKT, though diverse VJ usage argued against such confounding for most clonotypes. Because the same donors could not be followed over many years, the conclusions relied on cross-sectional statistical analysis. Fewer insertions were carried by abundant cord blood beta clonotypes; a weaker similar trend was observed in young adult naive repertoires, while no such trend was observed in memory repertoires. Excess twin sharing in beta out-of-frame sequences was weaker because fewer shared sequences lowered the signal-to-noise ratio.

CDR1 and CDR2 are drawn from the germline V gene: MDHEN, SYDVKM. V is clipped by 7 bases and J by 4 bases, and the sequence between their germline boundaries is 16 bases long. The cysteine opens and the phenylalanine closes a CDR3 of 15 amino acids. Only CDR3 DNA is held: 45 bases, read in frame from base 1. The library was made by 5' RACE. The instrument given in TCRdb is Illumina HiSeq 2000. A universal primer binding site was introduced by template switching, and a unique molecular identifier was present in the final cDNA, enabling accurate counting of TCR cDNA molecules. First-strand cDNA for TCR alpha and beta chains was synthesized from specific primers in the conserved constant-segment region. To control for contamination, every cDNA library carried two barcodes: a SMART-Mk sample barcode plus Illumina barcodes. TruSeq adapter sequences and Illumina sample barcodes were added in two successive PCR steps. The TCR alpha and beta cDNA libraries were sequenced on the Illumina HiSeq platform using custom primers. As for the authors' bioinformatics: Unique molecular identifiers were extracted from raw reads with MiGEC, and CDR3 positions were determined with MiXCR. Recombination models were inferred per individual with the repgenHMM and IGoR tools using an EM algorithm. Shared clonotype analysis was performed with the tcR package in R, normalizing sharing by the product of cloneset sizes. To study raw recombination free of thymic and clonal selection effects, out-of-frame nonproductive sequences were analyzed. TCRdb cleaned the public reads at Q25 with fastp, built clones with MiXCR and kept in-frame beta chains. All rows with the same CDR3 protein become a single entry with the most common DNA and genes. TCRdb, not the authors, supplied the V and J calls. Here the sample has more than 400,000 distinct CDR3 sequences; roughly 15% occur a single time. The biggest ten clones account for roughly 0.4% of the sample.

These sequences were also reported in another study, on yellow fever vaccine responses in identical twins. The second publication reports: The T cell response to vaccination in identical twins was reported by the authors to appear partly convergent and partly personalized. Focusing on identical twins, the study followed the T cell clones that responded to the vaccine, and did so with precision.

The specimen sequenced was CD4+ T cells sorted from blood. The clonotype was recovered from a woman under 30 in good health. The sequence links TRBV28 to TRBJ2-2, and perhaps TRBD2 as D gene, on 6 matching bases. The CDR3 protein is CASNHPGSGTGELFF. The nucleotide sequence is TGTGCCAGCAACCACCCCGGGAGCGGCACCGGGGAGCTGTTTTTT.